Included here is one T cell receptor beta chain sequence, with context. Its antigen has not been determined. Per-nucleotide qualities are absent, and no much larger clonotype sits a single base away. The library was obtained by the immunoSEQ multiplex PCR assay. TCRdb re-hosts the immuneACCESS table, in-frame sequences only. Its copies lack some clones; in the studies checked, an unresolved V gene accounts for under half of them, and the cause for the rest is not known. Counted in this sample were approximately 76,000 clones; around 84% of them appeared once. The top ten clones comprise roughly 10% of the sample. The source of the sample is a study of control samples from healthy donors and cancer patients (dated by TCRdb to 2020 to 2021). Sequenced: PBMCs. The receptor was derived from a man aged 55 to 70 with head and neck cancer.

The nucleotide sequence is TGTGCCAGCAGCTTAGGCCTGCGGGACACAGATACGCAGTATTTT. The resulting protein is CASSLGLRDTDTQYF. The sequence joins TRBV7-6 to TRBJ2-3; possibly the D gene is TRBD2, per 6 matching bases. The CDR3 holds 15 amino acids from the cysteine to the phenylalanine. Only CDR3 DNA remains: 45 bases, in frame from the first base. CDR1 and CDR2, looked up from the germline V gene, are SGHVS and FNYEAQ. V drops 1 base and J drops 2 bases, leaving 10 bases in between.